The 14 T cell receptor beta chains below all came from one sample that was sequenced in a study of identical twins (dated by TCRdb to between 2015 and 2016). Library creation used 5' RACE. Sequencing took place on an Illumina HiSeq 2000. TCRdb handled the public reads itself, with Q25 trimming in fastp and clone calling in MiXCR, and kept productive beta chains. Rows are unified per CDR3 protein, each entry keeping the most common DNA and genes. A total of approximately 620,000 distinct CDR3 sequences appear in this sample, around 8.3% of them only once. The ten top clones hold 0.75% to 1% of the sample. The sample also formed part of further work on yellow fever vaccine responses in identical twins.

Sequencing was done on a sample of PBMCs. Receptors originate from a woman under 30 in good health.

This clonotype showed up just a few times. V and J are TRBV9 and TRBJ1-2; the D gene is possibly TRBD1 (5 bases). Germline V lookup: CDR1 SGDLS, CDR2 YYNGEE. The CDR3 is made up of 13 amino acids. Trimming removed 5 bases at V and 6 bases at J, with 14 bases between. CDR3 sequence reads: CASRTGVMDGYTF. The CDR3 nucleotides read TGTGCCAGCAGGACGGGGGTAATGGATGGCTACACCTTC.

The V and J genes are TRBV7-3 and TRBJ2-3; TRBD2 aligns across 13 bases. J lost 6 bases, V lost 6 bases, and 6 bases had no gene match. Per germline, CDR1 SGHTA and CDR2 FQGTGA. The CDR3 spans 15 residues. As DNA, the CDR3 is TGTGCCAGCAGTTTCGGGACTAGCGGGGTGGATACGCAGTATTTT. Translation gives CASSFGTSGVDTQYF.

The chain has TRBV6-5 and TRBJ2-7; a possible D gene is TRBD2 (6 bases). Per the germline V gene, CDR1 is MNHEY and CDR2 is SVGAGI. V was pared by 4 bases and J by 0 bases, with 13 bases between. The CDR3 is made up of 15 amino acids. CDR3 in DNA: TGTGCCAGCAGTTCTACTAGCAGTTACTCCTACGAGCAGTACTTC. It translates to CASSSTSSYSYEQYF.

The rearrangement links TRBV7-2 to TRBJ1-1, with 8 bases lining up with TRBD1. Germline CDR1 SGHTA, CDR2 FQGNSA. This CDR3 is built from 15 residues. Losses at the gene ends were 5 bases for V and 4 bases for J; bases not matched to a gene: 9. The CDR3 region is CASSQPLGQVTEAFF. The CDR3, as DNA: TGTGCCAGCAGCCAACCCCTGGGACAGGTCACTGAAGCTTTCTTT.

This clonotype was found a few times. The V and J genes are TRBV20-1 and TRBJ1-1; D not certain. V lost 0 bases to trimming and J lost 5 bases, with 7 bases between them. The CDR3 has 12 amino acids. Germline CDR1 reads DFQATT; CDR2 reads SNEGSKA (reference sequence). The CDR3 sequence is CSARDPQTEAFF. Written as DNA, the CDR3 is TGCAGTGCTAGAGATCCACAGACTGAAGCTTTCTTT.

In this sample, this clonotype turned up a few times. The rearrangement joins TRBV10-3 to TRBJ2-3; 8 bases align to TRBD2. CDR3 length equals 15 residues. Germline values: CDR1 ENHRY, CDR2 SYGVKD. Germline trimming cut 10 bases from V and 4 bases from J; bases unmatched to any gene: 13. CDR3 in amino acids: CATRSVGGAADTQYF. In DNA, the CDR3 is TGTGCCACCAGGTCCGTCGGGGGGGCTGCAGATACGCAGTATTTT.

This clonotype was recorded at least ten times. The genes are TRBV20-1 and TRBJ2-3; D gene unclear. The CDR3 covers 12 residues. V was cut by 1 base and J by 5 bases, with 7 bases left in between. Germline V gives CDR1 DFQATT, CDR2 SNEGSKA (reference sequence). For the CDR3, the DNA is TGCAGTGCTAGAGTATATTTAGATACGCAGTATTTT. Protein sequence: CSARVYLDTQYF.

The chain has TRBV5-4 and TRBJ2-1, with TRBD2 identical over 10 bases. The CDR3 runs to 14 residues. Trimming removed 4 bases from V and 7 bases from J; junction bases left unmatched: 5. CDR1 and CDR2 from the germline V gene are SGHNT and YYREEE (reference sequence). The CDR3 coding sequence is TGTGCCAGCAGCCCAGCGGGGGGGCGTAATGAGCAGTTCTTC. Translation gives CASSPAGGRNEQFF. Complete variable domain (other parts from reference TRBV5-4 and TRBJ2-1): ETGVTQSPTHLIKTRGQQVTLRCSSQSGHNTVSWYQQALGQGPQFIFQYYREEENGRGNFPPRFSGLQFPNYSSELNVNALELDDSALYLCASSPAGGRNEQFFGPGTRLTVL.

This clonotype has a count of ten or more. The chain employs TRBV6-5 and TRBJ2-2; TRBD1 matches at 9 bases. CDR1 is MNHEY and CDR2 is SVGAGI in the germline V gene. Trimming removed 2 bases from V and 4 bases from J; junction bases left unmatched: 8. This CDR3 has 17 amino acids. Here the CDR3 DNA reads TGTGCCAGCAGTTACGCATTCGGGACAGGGCTCACCGGGGAGCTGTTTTTT. Encoded protein: CASSYAFGTGLTGELFF.

This clonotype was seen more than once but under ten times. The chain links TRBV12-3 or TRBV12-4 to TRBJ2-2; D is perhaps TRBD1 (6 bases). The CDR3 extends over 16 amino acids. The V and J ends lost 0 bases and 5 bases respectively, with 13 bases between them. CDR3 nucleotides: TGTGCCAGCAGTTTAGCCACAGGGAGTTCAACCGGGGAGCTGTTTTTT. This encodes CASSLATGSSTGELFF.

The sample holds many counts of this clonotype. The V gene is TRBV14, the J gene TRBJ2-7; D gene unclear. Germline CDR1 is SGHDN and CDR2 is FVKESK. The CDR3 is made up of 14 amino acids. The V gene lost 1 base and the J gene lost 1 base, with 8 bases spanning the gap. The CDR3 is CASSQGWGSYEQYF. The CDR3 nucleotides are TGTGCCAGCAGCCAAGGGTGGGGATCCTACGAGCAGTACTTC. Together with reference TRBV14 and TRBJ2-7, the CDR3 gives the full variable domain: EAGVTQFPSHSVIEKGQTVTLRCDPISGHDNLYWYRRVMGKEIKFLLHFVKESKQDESGMPNNRFLAERTGGTYSTLKVQPAELEDSGVYFCASSQGWGSYEQYFGPGTRLTVT.

The chain couples TRBV20-1 to TRBJ2-3; 8 bases line up with TRBD2. Germline V lookup: CDR1 DFQATT, CDR2 SNEGSKA (reference sequence). This CDR3 has 14 amino acids. V shed 0 bases and J 6 bases; nucleotides not matched to a gene: 5. CDR3 bases: TGCAGTGCTAGAGAAGCGGGAGTCGGGGATACGCAGTATTTT. Its translation is CSAREAGVGDTQYF.

The chain carries TRBV29-1 and TRBJ1-1; no clear D. The CDR3 sequence is 12 residues long. V lost 7 bases, J lost 4 bases, and 13 bases lay in between. Germline CDR1 reads SQVTM; CDR2 reads ANQGSEA. CDR3 bases: TGCAGCGCTGGGCCTCGGGGCACTGAAGCTTTCTTT. Translation gives CSAGPRGTEAFF.

This clonotype was detected ten times or more. This rearrangement joins TRBV7-2 to TRBJ2-4; TRBD2 agrees at 7 bases. The CDR3 spans 16 residues. The V gene's germline CDR1 is SGHTA and CDR2 FQGNSA. The V segment lost 5 bases and the J segment 3 bases; nucleotides outside the gene matches: 10. Here the CDR3 DNA reads TGTGCCAGCAGCAGATCCGGGGGGTTGAGCAAAAACATTCAGTACTTC. The encoded protein is CASSRSGGLSKNIQYF.